The next 7 T cell receptor beta chains were all read from a single sample in a study of blood T cell repertoires in COVID-19. The protocol was immunoSEQ multiplex PCR, while the TCRdb copy is restricted to in-frame clones and leaves out a portion. This sample has a few hundred thousand clones, with about 83% found just once. The sequenced material came from peripheral blood. Receptor source: a woman aged 30 to 39 with COVID-19, enrolled during active disease.

The rearrangement uses TRBV19 and TRBJ1-1; 12 positions agree with TRBD1. The V segment lost 7 bases and the J segment 4 bases; nucleotides outside the gene matches: 13. Per the germline V gene, CDR1 is LNHDA and CDR2 is SQIVND (reference sequence). This CDR3 is built from 17 residues. The CDR3 is CASTVGTGGWLSTEAFF. The CDR3 DNA follows: TGTGCCAGTACCGTGGGGACAGGGGGCTGGCTGAGCACTGAAGCTTTCTTT.

This clone occurred a few times. This chain links TRBV7-2 with TRBJ1-2; 9 bases align to TRBD1. The V segment lost 4 bases and the J segment 7 bases; nucleotides outside the gene matches: 7. CDR1 is SGHTA and CDR2 is FQGNSA in the germline V gene. The CDR3 runs 14 residues. The CDR3 loop reads CASSWKGQGSGYTF. Here the CDR3 DNA reads TGTGCCAGCAGCTGGAAGGGACAGGGAAGTGGCTACACCTTC.

This clone was seen once. The DNA of the CDR3 is TGTGCCTGGAGTGGCCGGGGAAACACCATATATTTT. Its translation: CAWSGRGNTIYF. The rearrangement links TRBV30 to TRBJ1-3, with D hard to call. Between the trimmed V and J ends, which lost 1 base and 4 bases, there was a span of 5 bases. CDR3 size: 12 residues. CDR1 and CDR2 (germline): GTSNPN, SVGIG (reference sequence). Full variable domain (remainder filled in from reference TRBV30 and TRBJ1-3): SQTIHQWPATLVQPVGSPLSLECTVEGTSNPNLYWYRQAAGRGLQLLFYSVGIGQISSEVPQNLSASRPQDRQFILSSKKLLLSDSGFYLCAWSGRGNTIYFGEGSWLTVV.

This clone appeared a single time. This chain uses TRBV25-1 with TRBJ1-1, with D maybe TRBD1 (5 bases). This CDR3 comprises 15 residues. From germline, CDR1 is MGHDK and CDR2 SYGVNS. Deletions cut 6 bases from V and 3 bases from J, with 17 bases between. For the CDR3, the DNA is TGTGCCAGCAGGAGCGCCGGACCCAGGGACACTGAAGCTTTCTTT. The encoded protein is CASRSAGPRDTEAFF.

With respect to this clone: The sample contains more than one DNA sequence encoding this CDR3. This chain connects TRBV11-2 to TRBJ2-5, with unresolved D. There are 13 residues in the CDR3. V was cut by 2 bases and J by 1 base, with 5 bases left in between. Germline loops: CDR1 SGHAT, CDR2 FQNNGV. The CDR3 sequence is CASSLSGQETQYF. The CDR3 bases are TGTGCCAGCAGCTTATCGGGCCAAGAGACCCAGTACTTC.

This chain connects TRBV30 to TRBJ2-3; unclear D gene. The CDR3 covers 14 residues. Germline CDR1 GTSNPN, CDR2 SVGIG (reference sequence). V lost 0 bases, J lost 3 bases, and 10 bases lay in between. The CDR3 DNA follows: TGTGCCTGGAGTGTACGTAGAGAGACAGATACGCAGTATTTT. Its translation is CAWSVRRETDTQYF.

In DNA form, the CDR3 reads TGTGCCAGTAGTGTAACAGGTTCCCACTACGAGCAGTACTTC. Encoded protein: CASSVTGSHYEQYF. The chain is built from TRBV19 and TRBJ2-7, with a tentative D call TRBD1 (5 bases). CDR1 is LNHDA, CDR2 SQIVND, per germline (reference sequence). The V end lost 5 bases, the J end lost 3 bases, and 14 bases lay between the germline ends. The CDR3 runs 14 residues. The complete variable domain, with remaining parts taken from reference TRBV19 and TRBJ2-7, reads DGGITQSPKYLFRKEGQNVTLSCEQNLNHDAMYWYRQDPGQGLRLIYYSQIVNDFQKGDIAEGYSVSREKKESFPLTVTSAQKNPTAFYLCASSVTGSHYEQYFGPGTRLTVT.